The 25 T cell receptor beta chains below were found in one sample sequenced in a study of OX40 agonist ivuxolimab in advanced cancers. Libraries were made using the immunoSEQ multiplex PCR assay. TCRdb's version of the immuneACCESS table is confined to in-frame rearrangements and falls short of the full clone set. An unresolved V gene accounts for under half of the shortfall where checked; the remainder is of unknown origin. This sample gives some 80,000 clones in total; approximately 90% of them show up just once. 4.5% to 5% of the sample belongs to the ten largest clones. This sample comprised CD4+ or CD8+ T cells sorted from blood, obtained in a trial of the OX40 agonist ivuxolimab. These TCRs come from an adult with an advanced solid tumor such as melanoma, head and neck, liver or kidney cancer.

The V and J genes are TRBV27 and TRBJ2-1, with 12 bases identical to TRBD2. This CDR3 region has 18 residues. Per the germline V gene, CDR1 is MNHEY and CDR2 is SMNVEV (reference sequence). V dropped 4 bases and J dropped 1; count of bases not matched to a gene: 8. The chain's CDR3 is CASSWVGLAGYSYNEQFF. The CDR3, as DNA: TGTGCCAGCAGTTGGGTGGGACTAGCGGGCTATTCCTACAATGAGCAGTTCTTC.

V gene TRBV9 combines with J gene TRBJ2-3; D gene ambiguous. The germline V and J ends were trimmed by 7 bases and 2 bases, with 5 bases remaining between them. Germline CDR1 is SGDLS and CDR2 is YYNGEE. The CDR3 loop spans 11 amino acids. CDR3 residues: CASGDTDTQYF. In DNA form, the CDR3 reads TGTGCCAGCGGGGACACAGATACGCAGTATTTT.

The CDR3 nucleotides are TGTGCCAGCAGCTGGCAAAGGGATGGAAACACCATATATTTT. Translating gives CASSWQRDGNTIYF. V is TRBV7-8 and J is TRBJ1-3; D is ambiguous. Germline V gives CDR1 SGHVS, CDR2 FQNEAQ. V was trimmed by 4 bases and J by 3 bases, leaving 10 bases between them. The CDR3 totals 14 residues.

CDR3 loop: CASRASWGTYEQYF. CDR3 bases: TGTGCCAGCAGGGCTAGCTGGGGGACCTACGAGCAGTACTTC. The chain couples TRBV6-1 to TRBJ2-7; either TRBD1 or TRBD2 may supply D (5 bases each). The germline CDR1 and CDR2 sequences are MNHNS and SASEGT. This CDR3 contains 14 residues. V gave up 6 bases and J gave up 2 bases, with 14 bases separating them.

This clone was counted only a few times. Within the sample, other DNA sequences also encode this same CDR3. In DNA, the CDR3 is TGCGCCAGCTCGTCGACAGGGGACTATGGCTACACCTTC. Protein sequence: CASSSTGDYGYTF. The rearrangement links TRBV5-1 to TRBJ1-2; 8 positions agree with TRBD1. From germline, CDR1 is SGHRS and CDR2 YFSETQ. The CDR3 contains 13 residues. The J segment lost 3 bases and the V segment lost 7 bases, leaving 5 bases of the junction unmatched.

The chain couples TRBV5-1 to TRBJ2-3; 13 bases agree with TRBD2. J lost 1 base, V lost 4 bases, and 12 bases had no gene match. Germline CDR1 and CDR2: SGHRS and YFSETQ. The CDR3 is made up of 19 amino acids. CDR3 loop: CASSPGGTSGIRGTDTQYF. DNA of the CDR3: TGCGCCAGCAGCCCAGGGGGGACTAGCGGGATCAGGGGCACAGATACGCAGTATTTT.

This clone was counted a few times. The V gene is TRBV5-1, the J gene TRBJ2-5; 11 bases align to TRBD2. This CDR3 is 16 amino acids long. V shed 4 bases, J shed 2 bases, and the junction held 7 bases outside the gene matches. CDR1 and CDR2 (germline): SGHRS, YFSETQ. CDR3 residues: CASSPGTSGVQETQYF. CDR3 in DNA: TGCGCCAGCAGCCCCGGGACTAGCGGAGTACAAGAGACCCAGTACTTC.

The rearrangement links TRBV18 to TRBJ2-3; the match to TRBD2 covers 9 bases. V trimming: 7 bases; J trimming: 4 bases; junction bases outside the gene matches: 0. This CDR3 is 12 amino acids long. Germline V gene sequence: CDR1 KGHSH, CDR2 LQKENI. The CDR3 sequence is CASWTSADTQYF. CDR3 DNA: TGTGCCAGCTGGACTAGCGCAGATACGCAGTATTTT.

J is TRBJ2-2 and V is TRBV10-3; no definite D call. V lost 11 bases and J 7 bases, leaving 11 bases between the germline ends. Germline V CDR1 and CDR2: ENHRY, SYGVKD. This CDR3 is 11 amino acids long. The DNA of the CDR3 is TGTGCCGCCGGCCAGATCGGGGAGCTGTTTTTT. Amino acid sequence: CAAGQIGELFF.

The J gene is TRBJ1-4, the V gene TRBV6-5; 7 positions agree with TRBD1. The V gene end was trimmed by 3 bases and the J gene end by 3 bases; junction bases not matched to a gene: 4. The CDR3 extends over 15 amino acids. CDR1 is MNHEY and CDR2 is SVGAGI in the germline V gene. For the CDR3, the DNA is TGTGCCAGCAGTTATACAGGGGCGGCTAATGAAAAACTGTTTTTT. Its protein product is CASSYTGAANEKLFF.

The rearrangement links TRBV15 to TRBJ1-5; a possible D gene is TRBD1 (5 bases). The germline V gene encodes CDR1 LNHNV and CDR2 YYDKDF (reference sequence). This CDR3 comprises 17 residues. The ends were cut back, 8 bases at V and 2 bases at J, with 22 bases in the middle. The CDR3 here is CATQRGGGFGGNQPQHF. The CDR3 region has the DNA TGTGCCACCCAGAGGGGTGGGGGGTTCGGGGGCAATCAGCCCCAGCATTTT.

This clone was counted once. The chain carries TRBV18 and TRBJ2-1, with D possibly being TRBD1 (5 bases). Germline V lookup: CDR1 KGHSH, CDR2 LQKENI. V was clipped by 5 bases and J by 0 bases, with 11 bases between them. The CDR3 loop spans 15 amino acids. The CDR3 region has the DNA TGTGCCAGCTCATTAAGACAGAACTCCTACAATGAGCAGTTCTTC. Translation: CASSLRQNSYNEQFF. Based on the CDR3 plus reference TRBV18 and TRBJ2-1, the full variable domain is NAGVMQNPRHLVRRRGQEARLRCSPMKGHSHVYWYRQLPEEGLKFMVYLQKENIIDESGMPKERFSAEFPKEGPSILRIQQVVRGDSAAYFCASSLRQNSYNEQFFGPGTRLTVL.

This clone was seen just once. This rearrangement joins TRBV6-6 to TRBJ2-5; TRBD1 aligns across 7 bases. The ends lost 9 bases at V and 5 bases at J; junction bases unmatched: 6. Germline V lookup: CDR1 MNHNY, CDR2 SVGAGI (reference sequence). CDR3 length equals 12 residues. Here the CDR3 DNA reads TGTGCCAGTAAACAGGGGTGGGAGACCCAGTACTTC. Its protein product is CASKQGWETQYF.

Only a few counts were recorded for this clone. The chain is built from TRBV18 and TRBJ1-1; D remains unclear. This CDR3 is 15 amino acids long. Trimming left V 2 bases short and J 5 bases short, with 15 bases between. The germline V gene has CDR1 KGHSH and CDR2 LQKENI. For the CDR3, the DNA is TGTGCCAGCTCACCATCCGGGCCTACTCATACTGAAGCTTTCTTT. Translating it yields CASSPSGPTHTEAFF.

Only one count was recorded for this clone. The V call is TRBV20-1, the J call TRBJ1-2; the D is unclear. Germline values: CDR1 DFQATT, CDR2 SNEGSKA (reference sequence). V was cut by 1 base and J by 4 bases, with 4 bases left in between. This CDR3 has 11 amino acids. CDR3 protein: CSARAGYGYTF. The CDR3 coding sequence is TGCAGTGCTAGAGCCGGCTATGGCTACACCTTC.

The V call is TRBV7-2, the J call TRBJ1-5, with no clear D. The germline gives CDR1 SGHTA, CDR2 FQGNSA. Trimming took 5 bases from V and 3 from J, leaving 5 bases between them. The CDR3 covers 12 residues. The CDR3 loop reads CASSEYNQPQHF. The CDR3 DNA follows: TGTGCCAGCAGCGAATACAATCAGCCCCAGCATTTT.

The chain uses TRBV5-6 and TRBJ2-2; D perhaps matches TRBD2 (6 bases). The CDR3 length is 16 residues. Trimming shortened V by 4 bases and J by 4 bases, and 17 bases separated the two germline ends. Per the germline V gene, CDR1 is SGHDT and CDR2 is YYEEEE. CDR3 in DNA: TGTGCCAGCAGCCCCCCAGGGTTGGGGGGCACCGGGGAGCTGTTTTTT. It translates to CASSPPGLGGTGELFF.

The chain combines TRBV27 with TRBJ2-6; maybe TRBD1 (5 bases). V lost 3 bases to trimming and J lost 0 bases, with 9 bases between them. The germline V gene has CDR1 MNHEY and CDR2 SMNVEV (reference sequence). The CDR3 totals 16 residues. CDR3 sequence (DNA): TGTGCCAGCAGTTTTCAGGGTCGCTCTGGGGCCAACGTCCTGACTTTC. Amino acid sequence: CASSFQGRSGANVLTF.

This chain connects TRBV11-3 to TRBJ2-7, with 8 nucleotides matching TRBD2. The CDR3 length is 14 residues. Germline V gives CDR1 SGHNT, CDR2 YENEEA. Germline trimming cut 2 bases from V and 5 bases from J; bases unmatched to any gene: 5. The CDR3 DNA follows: TGTGCCAGCAGCTTAAGCGGGAGTGGCAACGAGCAGTACTTC. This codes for CASSLSGSGNEQYF. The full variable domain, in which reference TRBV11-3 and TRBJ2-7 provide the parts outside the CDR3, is EAGVVQSPRYKIIEKKQPVAFWCNPISGHNTLYWYLQNLGQGPELLIRYENEEAVDDSQLPKDRFSAERLKGVDSTLKIQPAELGDSAVYLCASSLSGSGNEQYFGPGTRLTVT.

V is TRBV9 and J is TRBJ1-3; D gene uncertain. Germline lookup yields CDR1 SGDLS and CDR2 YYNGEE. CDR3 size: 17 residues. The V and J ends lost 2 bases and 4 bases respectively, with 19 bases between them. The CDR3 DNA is TGTGCCAGCAGCGTGAGCTCTACAAACCGGCGCGGAAACACCATATATTTT. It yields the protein CASSVSSTNRRGNTIYF.

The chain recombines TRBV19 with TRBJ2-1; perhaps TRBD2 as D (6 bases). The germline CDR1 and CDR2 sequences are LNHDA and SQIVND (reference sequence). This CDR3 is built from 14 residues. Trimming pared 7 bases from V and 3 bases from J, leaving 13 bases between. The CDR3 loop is CASNGGPHYNEQFF. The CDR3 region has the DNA TGTGCCAGTAACGGGGGACCCCACTACAATGAGCAGTTCTTC.

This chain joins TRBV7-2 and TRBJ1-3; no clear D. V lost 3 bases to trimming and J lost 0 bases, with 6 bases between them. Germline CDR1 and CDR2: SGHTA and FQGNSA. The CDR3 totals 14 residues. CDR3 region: CASSFPGSGNTIYF. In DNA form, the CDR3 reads TGTGCCAGCAGCTTCCCGGGCTCTGGAAACACCATATATTTT.

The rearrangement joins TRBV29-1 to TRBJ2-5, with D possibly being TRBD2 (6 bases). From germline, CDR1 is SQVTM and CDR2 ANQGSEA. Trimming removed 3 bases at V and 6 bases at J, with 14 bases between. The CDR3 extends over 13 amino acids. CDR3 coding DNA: TGCAGCGTTGATGCGGGGCAGGGAAAGACCCAGTACTTC. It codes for CSVDAGQGKTQYF.

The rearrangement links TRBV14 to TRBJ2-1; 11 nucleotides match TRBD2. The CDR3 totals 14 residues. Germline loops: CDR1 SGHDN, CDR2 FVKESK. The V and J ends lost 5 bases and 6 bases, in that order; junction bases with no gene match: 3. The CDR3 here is CASSVTSGANEQFF. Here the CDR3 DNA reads TGTGCCAGCAGCGTGACTAGCGGGGCCAATGAGCAGTTCTTC. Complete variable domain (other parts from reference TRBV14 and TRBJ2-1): EAGVTQFPSHSVIEKGQTVTLRCDPISGHDNLYWYRRVMGKEIKFLLHFVKESKQDESGMPNNRFLAERTGGTYSTLKVQPAELEDSGVYFCASSVTSGANEQFFGPGTRLTVL.

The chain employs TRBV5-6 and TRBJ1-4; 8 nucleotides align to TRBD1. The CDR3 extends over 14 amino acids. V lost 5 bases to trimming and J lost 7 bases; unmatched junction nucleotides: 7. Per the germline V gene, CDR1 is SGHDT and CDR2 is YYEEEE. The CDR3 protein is CASSRTGPGEKLFF. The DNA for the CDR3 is TGTGCCAGCAGTCGGACAGGGCCCGGTGAAAAACTGTTTTTT.